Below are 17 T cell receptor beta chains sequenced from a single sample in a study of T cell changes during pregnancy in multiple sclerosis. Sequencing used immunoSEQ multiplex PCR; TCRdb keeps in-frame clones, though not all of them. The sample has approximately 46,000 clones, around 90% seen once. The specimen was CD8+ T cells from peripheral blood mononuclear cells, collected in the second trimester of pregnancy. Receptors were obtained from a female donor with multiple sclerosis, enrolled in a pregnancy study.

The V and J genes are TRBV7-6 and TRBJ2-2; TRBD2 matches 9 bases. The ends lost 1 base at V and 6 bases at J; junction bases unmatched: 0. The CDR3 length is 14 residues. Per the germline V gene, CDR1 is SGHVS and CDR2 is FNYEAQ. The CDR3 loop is CASSLGGGAGELFF. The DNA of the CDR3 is TGTGCCAGCAGCTTAGGCGGGGGGGCCGGGGAGCTGTTTTTT.

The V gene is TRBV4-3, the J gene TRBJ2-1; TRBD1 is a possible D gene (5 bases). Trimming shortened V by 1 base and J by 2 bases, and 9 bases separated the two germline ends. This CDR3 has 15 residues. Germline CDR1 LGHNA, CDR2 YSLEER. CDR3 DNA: TGCGCCAGCAGCCAAGGGGGCCCCGCCTACAATGAGCAGTTCTTC. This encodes CASSQGGPAYNEQFF.

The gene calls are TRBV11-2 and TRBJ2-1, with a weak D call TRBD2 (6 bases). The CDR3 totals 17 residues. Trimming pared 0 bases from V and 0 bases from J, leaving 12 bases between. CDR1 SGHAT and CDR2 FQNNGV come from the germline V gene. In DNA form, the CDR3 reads TGTGCCAGCAGCTTAGAGTGGGACTTGAGCTCCTACAATGAGCAGTTCTTC. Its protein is CASSLEWDLSSYNEQFF.

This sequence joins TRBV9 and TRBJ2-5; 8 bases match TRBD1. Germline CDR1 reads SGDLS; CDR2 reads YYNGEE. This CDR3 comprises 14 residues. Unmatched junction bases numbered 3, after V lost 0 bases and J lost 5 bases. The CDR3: CASSVGQGSETQYF. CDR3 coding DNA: TGTGCCAGCAGCGTAGGACAGGGGAGTGAGACCCAGTACTTC.

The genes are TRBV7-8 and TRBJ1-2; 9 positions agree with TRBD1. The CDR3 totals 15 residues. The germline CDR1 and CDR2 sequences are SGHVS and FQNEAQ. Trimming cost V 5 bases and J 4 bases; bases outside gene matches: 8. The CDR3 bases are TGTGCCAGCAGCCTACGGACAGGGGTTGGCTATGGCTACACCTTC. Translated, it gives CASSLRTGVGYGYTF.

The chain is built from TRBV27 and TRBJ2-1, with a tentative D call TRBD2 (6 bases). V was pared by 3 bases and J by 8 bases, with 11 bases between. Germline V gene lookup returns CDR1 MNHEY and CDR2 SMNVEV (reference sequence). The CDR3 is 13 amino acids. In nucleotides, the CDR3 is TGTGCCAGCAGTTTTCGGGGGAAGGATGAGCAGTTCTTC. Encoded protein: CASSFRGKDEQFF.

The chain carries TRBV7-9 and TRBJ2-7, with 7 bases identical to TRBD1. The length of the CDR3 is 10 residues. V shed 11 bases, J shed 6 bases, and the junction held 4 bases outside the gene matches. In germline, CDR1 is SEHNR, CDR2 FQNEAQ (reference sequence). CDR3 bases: TGTGCCGACAGGGATGGCGAGCAGTACTTC. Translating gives CADRDGEQYF.

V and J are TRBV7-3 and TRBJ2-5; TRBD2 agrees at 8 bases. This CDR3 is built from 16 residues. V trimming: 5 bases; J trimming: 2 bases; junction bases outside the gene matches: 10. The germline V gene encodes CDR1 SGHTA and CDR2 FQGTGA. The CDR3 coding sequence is TGTGCCAGCAGCCTACACAGCGGGGGAGAACAAGAGACCCAGTACTTC. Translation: CASSLHSGGEQETQYF.

The CDR3 coding sequence is TGTGCCAGCAGCTTAGATCAGGGGGCGAATTCACCCCTCCACTTT. As protein: CASSLDQGANSPLHF. V usage is TRBV7-8 and J usage is TRBJ1-6; 8 nucleotides agree with TRBD1. V shed 1 base, J shed 7 bases, and the junction held 3 bases outside the gene matches. Germline CDR1 and CDR2: SGHVS and FQNEAQ. The CDR3 sequence is 15 residues long.

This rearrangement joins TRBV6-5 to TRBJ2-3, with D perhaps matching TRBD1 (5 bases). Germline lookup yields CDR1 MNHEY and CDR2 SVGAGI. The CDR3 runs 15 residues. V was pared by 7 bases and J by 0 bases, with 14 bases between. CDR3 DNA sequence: TGTGCCAGCAAAAAGGCGGCAGGGAGCACAGATACGCAGTATTTT. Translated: CASKKAAGSTDTQYF.

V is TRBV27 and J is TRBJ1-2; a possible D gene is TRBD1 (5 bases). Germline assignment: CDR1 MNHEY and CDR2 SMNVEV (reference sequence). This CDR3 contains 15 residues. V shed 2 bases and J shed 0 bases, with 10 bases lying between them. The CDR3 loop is CASSLDSSPNYGYTF. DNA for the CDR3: TGTGCCAGCAGTTTAGACAGCTCGCCTAACTATGGCTACACCTTC.

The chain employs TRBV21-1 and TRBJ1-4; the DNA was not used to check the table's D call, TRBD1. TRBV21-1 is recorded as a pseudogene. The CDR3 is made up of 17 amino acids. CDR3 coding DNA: TGTGCCAGCAGCAAAACACCCCAGGGGACGGCTAATGAAAAACTGTTTTTT. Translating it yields CASSKTPQGTANEKLFF.

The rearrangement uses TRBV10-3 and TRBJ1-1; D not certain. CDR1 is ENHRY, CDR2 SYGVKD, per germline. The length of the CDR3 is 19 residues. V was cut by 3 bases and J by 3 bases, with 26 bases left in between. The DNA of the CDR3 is TGTGCCATCAGTGACTTCGAGGGCGCGGGTCGGCCCATCCACACTGAAGCTTTCTTT. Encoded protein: CAISDFEGAGRPIHTEAFF.

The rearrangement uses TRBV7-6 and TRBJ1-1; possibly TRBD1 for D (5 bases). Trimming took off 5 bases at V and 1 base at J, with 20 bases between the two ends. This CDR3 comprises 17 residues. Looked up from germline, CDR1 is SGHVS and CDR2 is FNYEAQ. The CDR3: CASSDSGGVSPNTEAFF. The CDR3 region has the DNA TGTGCCAGCAGCGACAGCGGGGGGGTTAGCCCGAACACTGAAGCTTTCTTT.

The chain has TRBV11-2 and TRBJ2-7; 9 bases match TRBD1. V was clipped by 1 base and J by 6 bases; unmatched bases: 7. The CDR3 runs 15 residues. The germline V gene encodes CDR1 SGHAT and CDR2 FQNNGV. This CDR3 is CASSLVGQGASEQYF. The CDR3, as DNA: TGTGCCAGCAGCTTAGTGGGACAGGGCGCTTCCGAGCAGTACTTC. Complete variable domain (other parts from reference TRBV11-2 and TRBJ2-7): EAGVAQSPRYKIIEKRQSVAFWCNPISGHATLYWYQQILGQGPKLLIQFQNNGVVDDSQLPKDRFSAERLKGVDSTLKIQPAKLEDSAVYLCASSLVGQGASEQYFGPGTRLTVT.

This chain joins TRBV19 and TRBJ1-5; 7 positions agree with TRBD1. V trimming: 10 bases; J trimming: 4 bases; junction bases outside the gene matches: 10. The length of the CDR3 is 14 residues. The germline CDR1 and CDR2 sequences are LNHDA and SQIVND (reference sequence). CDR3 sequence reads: CATNLPGQNQPQHF. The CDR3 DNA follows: TGTGCCACCAACCTGCCGGGACAGAATCAGCCCCAGCATTTT.

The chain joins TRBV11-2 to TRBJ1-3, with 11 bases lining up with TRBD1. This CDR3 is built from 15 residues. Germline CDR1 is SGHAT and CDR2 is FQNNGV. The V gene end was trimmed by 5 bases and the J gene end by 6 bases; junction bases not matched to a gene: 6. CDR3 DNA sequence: TGTGCCAGCAGCACCGGGACAGGGGGTTCAAACACCATATATTTT. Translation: CASSTGTGGSNTIYF. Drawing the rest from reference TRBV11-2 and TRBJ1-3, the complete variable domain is EAGVAQSPRYKIIEKRQSVAFWCNPISGHATLYWYQQILGQGPKLLIQFQNNGVVDDSQLPKDRFSAERLKGVDSTLKIQPAKLEDSAVYLCASSTGTGGSNTIYFGEGSWLTVV.